These 26 T cell receptor beta chains were all obtained from the same sample, sequenced in a study of CD8 T cells in ankylosing spondylitis. Each CDR3 protein gets one entry after TCRdb re-called the 5' RACE reads with MiXCR. Of around 450,000 distinct CDR3 sequences in the sample, approximately 26% are singletons; the top ten hold approximately 1%. No antigen has been identified for these receptors. Regarding the study as a whole: What appeared characteristic of ankylosing spondylitis blood was a TCR beta motif of fewer than ten highly homologous variants.

The sample taken for sequencing was blood, either unsorted or a sorted T cell fraction (not recorded which). All receptors come from a male donor with ankylosing spondylitis.

The chain recombines TRBV5-6 with TRBJ2-7, with D perhaps given as TRBD1 or TRBD2 (5 bases each). V was clipped by 2 bases and J by 6 bases, with 12 bases between them. Germline lookup yields CDR1 SGHDT and CDR2 YYEEEE. The CDR3 loop spans 13 amino acids. For the CDR3, the DNA is TGTGCCAGCAGCTTCCTTTCCGGGGCCGAGCAGTACTTC. Amino acids: CASSFLSGAEQYF.

In this sample, this clonotype turned up a few times. The chain carries TRBV28 and TRBJ1-2, with no clear D. The germline V gene encodes CDR1 MDHEN and CDR2 SYDVKM. CDR3 length: 16 residues. Between the trimmed V and J ends, which lost 6 bases and 2 bases, there was a span of 19 bases. The CDR3 spells CASRVTGWAENYGYTF. The CDR3 DNA reads TGTGCCAGCAGGGTCACCGGGTGGGCGGAGAACTATGGCTACACCTTC.

The rearrangement joins TRBV12-3 or TRBV12-4 to TRBJ1-2; no reliable D call. This CDR3 comprises 12 residues. V was trimmed by 5 bases and J by 7 bases, leaving 11 bases between them. DNA for the CDR3: TGTGCCAGCAGTGAAGAAGAGGCTGGCTACACCTTC. Protein product: CASSEEEAGYTF.

The chain employs TRBV20-1 and TRBJ1-2, with D maybe TRBD1 (6 bases). Trimming cost V 3 bases and J 8 bases, with 16 bases left between them. The CDR3 sequence is 13 residues long. Germline loops: CDR1 DFQATT, CDR2 SNEGSKA (reference sequence). CDR3 sequence reads: CSASPGQRLGYTF. The CDR3 DNA reads as TGCAGTGCTAGCCCCGGACAGCGCCTGGGCTACACCTTC.

The V gene is TRBV12-3 or TRBV12-4, the J gene TRBJ1-5, with 8 positions matching TRBD1. CDR3 length equals 16 residues. V lost 5 bases to trimming and J lost 6 bases; unmatched junction nucleotides: 12. CDR3 DNA sequence: TGTGCCAGCAGTGCAATCGCCGGGACAGGATTTCAGCCCCAGCATTTT. Its translation is CASSAIAGTGFQPQHF.

The CDR3 coding sequence is TGTGCCGCCAGTTTCCGGGATGGGGCTGACACTGAAGCTTTCTTT. It yields the protein CAASFRDGADTEAFF. The V call is TRBV12-3 or TRBV12-4, the J call TRBJ1-1, with a tentative D call TRBD1 (5 bases). The CDR3 spans 15 residues. V was trimmed by 11 bases and J by 3 bases, leaving 22 bases between them.

This clonotype was counted between two and nine times. The rearrangement uses TRBV7-2 and TRBJ2-3, with D unresolved. The CDR3 length is 16 residues. Germline CDR1 and CDR2: SGHTA and FQGNSA. V was trimmed by 5 bases and J by 3 bases, leaving 18 bases between them. The CDR3 DNA reads as TGTGCCAGCAGCCCCCGAAGCCCCGTTAGTACAGATACGCAGTATTTT. It specifies CASSPRSPVSTDTQYF.

The chain is built from TRBV20-1 and TRBJ2-7, with D perhaps matching TRBD1 (7 bases). The CDR3 length is 14 residues. Germline V gene lookup returns CDR1 DFQATT and CDR2 SNEGSKA (reference sequence). V lost 7 bases and J 2 bases, leaving 18 bases between the germline ends. The CDR3 nucleotides are TGCAGTGGGGAGGAGACAGGGCAACCCTACGAGCAGTACTTC. This encodes CSGEETGQPYEQYF.

This clonotype turned up a few times. The CDR3 loop is CATSRGPLGANVLTF. The DNA of the CDR3 is TGTGCCACCAGCAGGGGCCCGTTGGGGGCCAACGTCCTGACTTTC. The gene calls are TRBV24-1 and TRBJ2-6; D possibly corresponds to TRBD1 (6 bases). Trimming took 7 bases from V and 4 from J, leaving 13 bases between them. From germline, CDR1 is KGHDR and CDR2 SFDVKD. The CDR3 contains 15 residues.

The V gene is TRBV11-2, the J gene TRBJ2-3, with 10 bases that match TRBD1. J lost 2 bases, V lost 0 bases, and 8 bases had no gene match. The CDR3 totals 18 residues. Germline V CDR1 and CDR2: SGHAT, FQNNGV. As DNA, the CDR3 is TGTGCCAGCAGCTTAGATCGCCTGGACAGGGGGGCCACAGATACGCAGTATTTT. This gives the protein CASSLDRLDRGATDTQYF.

The genes are TRBV12-3 or TRBV12-4 and TRBJ2-1; D is undetermined. This CDR3 comprises 16 residues. Trimming removed 9 bases at V and 5 bases at J, with 23 bases between. The CDR3 coding sequence is TGTGCCAGTAAATATCGGCCAGACTTTACCGACAATGAGCAGTTCTTC. Translating it yields CASKYRPDFTDNEQFF.

This clonotype was detected a few times. The chain joins TRBV7-9 to TRBJ1-6; the D is unclear. Between the trimmed V and J ends, which lost 5 bases and 10 bases, there was a span of 15 bases. The CDR3 runs 14 residues. CDR1 and CDR2 from the germline V gene are SEHNR and FQNEAQ (reference sequence). The CDR3 nucleotides are TGTGCCAGCAGCCAAACCGGTGGAGAGTCACCCCTCCACTTT. It is translated as CASSQTGGESPLHF.

The V call is TRBV5-6, the J call TRBJ1-1; no reliable D call. The CDR3 runs to 11 residues. Germline loops: CDR1 SGHDT, CDR2 YYEEEE. V lost 4 bases and J 6 bases, leaving 7 bases between the germline ends. For the CDR3, the DNA is TGTGCCAGCAGCCTGCAGTCTGAAGCTTTCTTT. Translating it yields CASSLQSEAFF.

V gene TRBV20-1 combines with J gene TRBJ1-6; 7 bases are shared with TRBD1. The ends lost 3 bases at V and 7 bases at J; junction bases unmatched: 9. The CDR3 contains 15 residues. CDR1 is DFQATT and CDR2 is SNEGSKA in the germline V gene (reference sequence). DNA for the CDR3: TGCAGTGCTAGGTTTCCCGGGACAGCAAATTCACCCCTCCACTTT. Its protein product is CSARFPGTANSPLHF.

This clonotype was found a few times. The gene calls are TRBV12-3 or TRBV12-4 and TRBJ1-4; 9 bases fit TRBD1. V trimming: 6 bases; J trimming: 7 bases; junction bases outside the gene matches: 6. The CDR3 loop spans 14 amino acids. The CDR3 region is CASSLTGGFEKLFF. CDR3 coding DNA: TGTGCCAGCAGCCTGACAGGGGGTTTTGAAAAACTGTTTTTT.

V and J are TRBV3-1 and TRBJ2-7; 7 bases line up with TRBD2. The junction had 9 bases not matched to a gene; V was cut back by 0 bases and J by 4 bases. The germline gives CDR1 LGHDT, CDR2 YNNKEL (reference sequence). CDR3 length: 16 residues. The CDR3 DNA reads TGTGCCAGCAGCCAAGATCCCGGGCGGGAGAAATACGAGCAGTACGTC. Encoded protein: CASSQDPGREKYEQYV.

The V gene is TRBV2, the J gene TRBJ2-7; D possibly corresponds to TRBD2 (6 bases). Trimming took off 5 bases at V and 2 bases at J, with 13 bases between the two ends. Germline CDR1 is SNHLY and CDR2 is FYNNEI. The length of the CDR3 is 14 residues. This CDR3 is CASSQTSPPYEQYF. The CDR3 nucleotides read TGTGCCAGCAGTCAAACTAGCCCTCCCTACGAGCAGTACTTC.

This clonotype has a handful of counts. The chain links TRBV7-9 to TRBJ2-6; D is ambiguous. Germline assignment: CDR1 SEHNR and CDR2 FQNEAQ (reference sequence). Trimming took off 3 bases at V and 3 bases at J, with 6 bases between the two ends. There are 14 residues in the CDR3. CDR3 in amino acids: CASSLVGGANVLTF. DNA of the CDR3: TGTGCCAGCAGCTTGGTTGGTGGGGCCAACGTCCTGACTTTC.

The rearrangement joins TRBV29-1 to TRBJ2-1, with 16 bases that match TRBD2. The CDR3 extends over 16 amino acids. The germline V gene has CDR1 SQVTM and CDR2 ANQGSEA. Trimming removed 6 bases from V and 10 bases from J; junction bases left unmatched: 12. The CDR3 loop is CSVPGLAGGPGNEQFF. The DNA of the CDR3 is TGCAGCGTCCCGGGACTAGCGGGAGGGCCGGGGAACGAGCAGTTCTTC.

The chain combines TRBV20-1 with TRBJ2-3, with a possible D match to TRBD2 (5 bases). CDR3 length equals 13 residues. The germline gives CDR1 DFQATT, CDR2 SNEGSKA (reference sequence). V was clipped by 7 bases and J by 3 bases, with 14 bases between them. In nucleotides, the CDR3 is TGCAGTGGAGGGTTCGGGCTTACAGATACGCAGTATTTT. As protein: CSGGFGLTDTQYF.

This clonotype was seen a handful of times. This chain connects TRBV20-1 to TRBJ2-1, with TRBD2 identical over 16 bases. The CDR3 has 15 amino acids. After removal of 7 bases from V and 8 bases from J, the junction contained 8 bases not matched to a gene. The germline V gene encodes CDR1 DFQATT and CDR2 SNEGSKA (reference sequence). CDR3 sequence reads: CSGWGLAGGRHEQFF. Written as DNA, the CDR3 is TGCAGTGGTTGGGGACTAGCGGGAGGGAGGCATGAGCAGTTCTTC.

This clonotype was picked up a small number of times. V usage is TRBV7-9 and J usage is TRBJ2-3; 8 nucleotides line up with TRBD1. Trimming took 6 bases from V and 2 from J; bases not matched to a gene: 4. Per the germline V gene, CDR1 is SEHNR and CDR2 is FQNEAQ (reference sequence). There are 14 residues in the CDR3. This CDR3 reads CASRRTGITDTQYF. As DNA, the CDR3 is TGTGCCAGCAGACGGACAGGGATCACAGATACGCAGTATTTT.

The gene calls are TRBV4-1 and TRBJ2-7; possible D gene TRBD2, 6 bases. The CDR3 loop spans 13 amino acids. V was clipped by 3 bases and J by 3 bases, with 9 bases between them. Germline CDR1 reads MGHRA; CDR2 reads YSYEKL. CDR3 amino acids: CASSQDYYYEQYF. The CDR3 coding sequence is TGCGCCAGCAGCCAGGACTACTACTACGAGCAGTACTTC.

V is TRBV4-1 and J is TRBJ1-1, with 7 positions matching TRBD1. CDR1 is MGHRA, CDR2 YSYEKL, per germline. The J segment lost 4 bases and the V segment lost 3 bases, leaving 23 bases of the junction unmatched. The CDR3 loop spans 20 amino acids. The CDR3 DNA reads TGCGCCAGCAGCCACAAAAAGGGAGTGTCCCACCCTTCAGGGGGCACTGAAGCTTTCTTT. It codes for CASSHKKGVSHPSGGTEAFF.

CDR3 region: CASSVLKQGLLHGYTF. DNA for the CDR3: TGTGCCAGCAGCGTCCTAAAACAGGGACTCCTACATGGCTACACCTTC. The genes are TRBV7-9 and TRBJ1-2; D is possibly TRBD1 (6 bases). The CDR3 extends over 16 amino acids. The V end was cut by 5 bases, the J end by 6 bases, with 22 bases between. Germline lookup yields CDR1 SEHNR and CDR2 FQNEAQ (reference sequence).

This clonotype was counted at least ten times. The CDR3 reads CASSLAPGPYEQYF. The CDR3 DNA follows: TGCGCCAGCAGCTTAGCCCCAGGCCCCTACGAGCAGTACTTC. V is TRBV5-1 and J is TRBJ2-7; D not certain. V was clipped by 2 bases and J by 2 bases, with 11 bases between them. CDR3 size: 14 residues. From germline, CDR1 is SGHRS and CDR2 YFSETQ.